One sample yielded the 27 T cell receptor beta chains listed below, sequenced in a study of shared clonotypes between healthy human individuals. The method was immunoSEQ multiplex PCR; TCRdb's version includes in-frame clones alone and lacks a portion of them. Here the sample spans millions of clones, 85% to 95% being singletons. CD45RO-negative, CCR7-selected cells formed the naive CD8 fraction, which excluded terminally differentiated effector memory CD45RA+ cells. Sequenced input: naive CD8+ T cells from PBMCs. The receptors were sampled from a young man in good health. Some clones in this sample may be carry-over from other donors' samples.

The rearrangement links TRBV6-5 to TRBJ1-4, with D possibly TRBD1 on 6 matching bases. The V and J ends lost 2 bases and 8 bases respectively, with 15 bases between them. This CDR3 comprises 15 residues. Germline values: CDR1 MNHEY, CDR2 SVGAGI. The CDR3 sequence is CASSYRTAGGEKLFF. The DNA for the CDR3 is TGTGCCAGCAGTTACAGGACAGCGGGAGGGGAAAAACTGTTTTTT.

V is TRBV29-1 and J is TRBJ2-1; TRBD2 agrees at 7 bases. The J segment lost 0 bases and the V segment lost 6 bases, leaving 5 bases of the junction unmatched. The germline gives CDR1 SQVTM, CDR2 ANQGSEA. The CDR3 has 14 amino acids. Here the CDR3 reads CSVQAGSSYNEQFF. In nucleotides, the CDR3 is TGCAGCGTACAAGCGGGAAGCTCCTACAATGAGCAGTTCTTC.

The chain is built from TRBV7-3 and TRBJ2-7, with 7 bases matching TRBD2. The V segment lost 7 bases and the J segment 0 bases; nucleotides outside the gene matches: 9. In germline, CDR1 is SGHTA, CDR2 FQGTGA. The CDR3 contains 15 residues. CDR3: CASNDSGGSSYEQYF. The CDR3 nucleotides are TGTGCCAGCAACGACTCGGGAGGAAGCTCCTACGAGCAGTACTTC.

This rearrangement joins TRBV7-6 to TRBJ2-2; 12 positions match TRBD2. The CDR3 covers 17 residues. Germline loops: CDR1 SGHVS, CDR2 FNYEAQ. J was trimmed by 5 bases and V by 1 base; bases with no gene match: 5. CDR3 sequence reads: CASSLGLAGVVTGELFF. CDR3 DNA: TGTGCCAGCAGCTTAGGACTAGCGGGAGTGGTAACCGGGGAGCTGTTTTTT.

This chain connects TRBV28 to TRBJ2-5, with 8 bases lining up with TRBD1. The CDR3 has 16 residues. The germline V gene has CDR1 MDHEN and CDR2 SYDVKM. The V and J ends lost 5 bases and 2 bases, in that order; junction bases with no gene match: 10. The CDR3 loop reads CASSPFGTGTQETQYF. CDR3 nucleotides: TGTGCCAGCAGTCCCTTCGGGACAGGTACGCAAGAGACCCAGTACTTC.

The V gene is TRBV19, the J gene TRBJ1-1; no definite D call. Germline CDR1 is LNHDA and CDR2 is SQIVND (reference sequence). The V end lost 2 bases, the J end lost 7 bases, and 8 bases lay between the germline ends. This CDR3 is built from 12 residues. The CDR3 region has the DNA TGTGCCAGTAGTATATGGGGTGTTGAAGCTTTCTTT. It yields the protein CASSIWGVEAFF. The complete variable domain, with remaining parts taken from reference TRBV19 and TRBJ1-1, reads DGGITQSPKYLFRKEGQNVTLSCEQNLNHDAMYWYRQDPGQGLRLIYYSQIVNDFQKGDIAEGYSVSREKKESFPLTVTSAQKNPTAFYLCASSIWGVEAFFGQGTRLTVV.

The chain combines TRBV29-1 with TRBJ2-7; TRBD1 matches 7 bases. Germline V gives CDR1 SQVTM, CDR2 ANQGSEA. This CDR3 is 15 amino acids long. V was pared by 5 bases and J by 0 bases, with 10 bases of the junction left unmatched. The CDR3, as DNA: TGCAGCGTTATAGCCCCACAGGGGACCTCCTACGAGCAGTACTTC. Translated, it gives CSVIAPQGTSYEQYF.

This clone was seen a single time. The rearrangement uses TRBV7-9 and TRBJ2-7, with D uncertain. Germline CDR1 and CDR2: SEHNR and FQNEAQ (reference sequence). CDR3 length equals 13 residues. Trimming cost V 3 bases and J 2 bases, with 8 bases left between them. In DNA form, the CDR3 reads TGTGCCAGCAGCTTTGGCAAAACCTACGAGCAGTACTTC. Translation: CASSFGKTYEQYF.

V usage is TRBV2 and J usage is TRBJ1-1; D is undetermined. This CDR3 is 13 amino acids long. The germline V gene encodes CDR1 SNHLY and CDR2 FYNNEI. V gave up 6 bases and J gave up 6 bases, with 14 bases separating them. CDR3: CASRPFDTPEAFF. The CDR3 nucleotides read TGTGCCAGCAGACCCTTCGACACCCCTGAAGCTTTCTTT.

The genes are TRBV27 and TRBJ1-5; a weak D match, TRBD1 (6 bases). This CDR3 spans 18 amino acids. Germline V lookup: CDR1 MNHEY, CDR2 SMNVEV (reference sequence). V dropped 5 bases and J dropped 0 bases, with 20 bases sitting between them. CDR3 protein: CASSPLRTVEGSNQPQHF. The CDR3 DNA sequence: TGTGCCAGCAGTCCCCTCCGGACAGTTGAGGGTAGCAATCAGCCCCAGCATTTT.

The chain has TRBV19 and TRBJ1-2; tentative D call: TRBD1 (6 bases). The CDR3 runs to 16 residues. Trimming stripped 7 bases from V and 4 bases from J, with 22 bases between. Per germline, CDR1 LNHDA and CDR2 SQIVND (reference sequence). CDR3 coding DNA: TGTGCCAGTAACCCCCCAACAATACAGGGACCCTATGGCTACACCTTC. Its protein is CASNPPTIQGPYGYTF.

The CDR3 loop reads CASRAWGRQNTGELFF. The CDR3 DNA reads TGTGCCAGCAGGGCCTGGGGACGTCAAAACACCGGGGAGCTGTTTTTT. The chain links TRBV27 to TRBJ2-2, with D perhaps being TRBD1 or TRBD2 (5 bases each). Trimming cost V 6 bases and J 2 bases, with 16 bases left between them. This CDR3 has 16 residues. CDR1 is MNHEY, CDR2 SMNVEV, per germline (reference sequence).

This clone was seen a handful of times. The chain has TRBV4-1 and TRBJ1-3; a possible D gene is TRBD1 (5 bases). Germline CDR1 and CDR2: MGHRA and YSYEKL. CDR3 length: 15 amino acids. V gave up 1 base and J gave up 0 bases, with 7 bases separating them. The CDR3 DNA is TGCGCCAGCAGCCAAGGCAGGGACTCTGGAAACACCATATATTTT. This gives the protein CASSQGRDSGNTIYF.

The chain combines TRBV27 with TRBJ2-7; TRBD2 might be the D (6 bases). CDR1 and CDR2 from the germline V gene are MNHEY and SMNVEV (reference sequence). The ends were cut back, 4 bases at V and 4 bases at J, with 14 bases in the middle. The CDR3 sequence is 14 residues long. The CDR3 region has the DNA TGTGCCAGCAGTTCTAACAACCGGGGGTACGAGCAGTACTTC. Translating it yields CASSSNNRGYEQYF.

The rearrangement uses TRBV27 and TRBJ2-7; D possibly corresponds to TRBD1 (6 bases). This CDR3 contains 14 residues. Germline loops: CDR1 MNHEY, CDR2 SMNVEV (reference sequence). The V end was cut by 1 base, the J end by 5 bases, with 12 bases between. This CDR3 is CASSLFGRGHEQYF. In nucleotides, the CDR3 is TGTGCCAGCAGTTTATTTGGCAGGGGCCACGAGCAGTACTTC.

The chain links TRBV9 to TRBJ2-7; D unclear. The CDR3 totals 16 residues. V was cut by 0 bases and J by 2 bases, with 15 bases left in between. Germline V gene sequence: CDR1 SGDLS, CDR2 YYNGEE. This chain's CDR3 is CASSVDYTAPTYEQYF. The DNA for the CDR3 is TGTGCCAGCAGCGTAGATTATACAGCCCCAACCTACGAGCAGTACTTC.

The rearrangement joins TRBV19 to TRBJ1-1; a weak D match, TRBD1 (5 bases). V was trimmed by 2 bases and J by 2 bases, leaving 15 bases between them. The germline gives CDR1 LNHDA, CDR2 SQIVND (reference sequence). The CDR3 runs 16 residues. In DNA, the CDR3 is TGTGCCAGTAGTATAAGGGGTCTCGGAAAAAACACTGAAGCTTTCTTT. This sequence encodes CASSIRGLGKNTEAFF.

This sequence joins TRBV4-2 and TRBJ2-3, with 9 positions matching TRBD1. The V segment lost 0 bases and the J segment 2 bases; nucleotides outside the gene matches: 6. Germline V gives CDR1 LGHNA, CDR2 YNFKEQ. This CDR3 is 17 amino acids long. CDR3 region: CASSQDQDRGNTDTQYF. The CDR3 DNA reads TGTGCCAGCAGCCAAGATCAGGACAGGGGAAACACAGATACGCAGTATTTT.

The V gene is TRBV30, the J gene TRBJ1-4; D call uncertain. The V and J ends lost 0 bases and 4 bases respectively, with 9 bases between them. Germline values: CDR1 GTSNPN, CDR2 SVGIG (reference sequence). The CDR3 totals 14 residues. CDR3 DNA: TGTGCCTGGAGTGTAACCAGGAATAATGAAAAACTGTTTTTT. Translation: CAWSVTRNNEKLFF.

The chain carries TRBV7-3 and TRBJ2-1, with 10 positions matching TRBD2. This CDR3 region has 15 residues. With 2 bases clipped from V and 6 bases from J, the junction kept 4 bases outside the gene matches. The V gene's germline CDR1 is SGHTA and CDR2 FQGTGA. The CDR3 protein is CASSLGSGRANEQFF. Here the CDR3 DNA reads TGTGCCAGCAGCTTAGGGAGCGGGAGGGCCAATGAGCAGTTCTTC.

The chain employs TRBV27 and TRBJ2-5; 14 positions match TRBD2. Trimming removed 5 bases from V and 5 bases from J; junction bases left unmatched: 7. This CDR3 is built from 16 residues. Germline-derived CDR1 and CDR2 are MNHEY and SMNVEV (reference sequence). The CDR3 loop is CASSPGLAGGSETQYF. DNA for the CDR3: TGTGCCAGCAGTCCTGGACTAGCGGGAGGTAGTGAGACCCAGTACTTC.

Turning to this clone: This same CDR3 is encoded by further DNA sequences in the sample. This chain joins TRBV4-3 and TRBJ2-7, with a possible D match to TRBD1 (6 bases). The length of the CDR3 is 13 residues. CDR1 and CDR2 from the germline V gene are LGHNA and YSLEER. Trimming shortened V by 3 bases and J by 0 bases, and 6 bases separated the two germline ends. The CDR3 DNA reads TGCGCCAGCAGCCAGGGACACTCCTACGAGCAGTACTTC. Translation: CASSQGHSYEQYF.

The table lists this clone with a count of one. The genes are TRBV10-2 and TRBJ1-1; D might be TRBD1 (6 bases). V gave up 3 bases and J gave up 7 bases, with 15 bases separating them. The CDR3 is 14 residues long. Germline assignment: CDR1 WSHSY and CDR2 SAAADI. The CDR3 spells CASSDAGALGEAFF. For the CDR3, the DNA is TGCGCCAGCAGTGATGCAGGGGCATTAGGTGAAGCTTTCTTT.

The chain has TRBV7-3 and TRBJ2-7; 7 bases line up with TRBD2. CDR1 is SGHTA, CDR2 FQGTGA, per germline. The V gene end was trimmed by 2 bases and the J gene end by 3 bases; junction bases not matched to a gene: 4. The CDR3 loop spans 14 amino acids. The DNA of the CDR3 is TGTGCCAGCAGCTTAGTCGGCGGGAGCTACGAGCAGTACTTC. Its translation is CASSLVGGSYEQYF.

The chain is built from TRBV28 and TRBJ1-1; possible D gene TRBD1, 5 bases. Germline CDR1 MDHEN, CDR2 SYDVKM. This CDR3 has 13 residues. V lost 1 base, J lost 8 bases, and 11 bases lay in between. CDR3: CASSLFSRDEAFF. The DNA for the CDR3 is TGTGCCAGCAGTTTATTTTCTCGGGACGAAGCTTTCTTT.

The rearrangement joins TRBV29-1 to TRBJ2-7; D gene unclear. Germline loops: CDR1 SQVTM, CDR2 ANQGSEA. The CDR3 has 12 amino acids. With 5 bases removed from V and 5 bases from J, the gap between germline ends came to 13 bases. This CDR3 reads CSVRSEPHEQYF. The CDR3 nucleotides are TGCAGCGTTAGGTCCGAACCTCACGAGCAGTACTTC.

This chain links TRBV28 with TRBJ2-1; 7 positions match TRBD2. Germline V gives CDR1 MDHEN, CDR2 SYDVKM. The J segment lost 6 bases and the V segment lost 10 bases, leaving 12 bases of the junction unmatched. This CDR3 spans 14 amino acids. CDR3 amino acids: CATLWAGARNEQFF. Here the CDR3 DNA reads TGTGCCACGCTCTGGGCGGGAGCCCGCAATGAGCAGTTCTTC.